What follows are 2 T cell receptor beta chains derived from one specimen sequenced in a study of T-cell reconstitution after alpha-beta-depleted transplantation in children. Unique molecular identifiers tagged the TCRbeta library. TCRdb used MiXCR to reprocess the PCR reads, holding one entry per CDR3 protein. The repertoire includes 900,000 or so distinct CDR3 sequences, 15% to 20% of them detected once, and around 4.5% sits in the top ten. The material was PBMCs, mostly from graft donor cells, obtained 360 days after TCRalphabeta/CD19-depleted stem cell transplant. Receptors originate from a male patient between 5 and 17 years old who had a stem cell transplant for acute lymphoblastic leukemia, so the T cells may come from the graft donor.

The chain uses TRBV2 and TRBJ1-1; TRBD1 matches at 8 bases. CDR3 length: 13 amino acids. The germline gives CDR1 SNHLY, CDR2 FYNNEI. V lost 6 bases and J lost 4; bases outside the gene matches: 4. The CDR3 DNA is TGTGCCAGCAGCGCAGGGGGCGGCACTGAAGCTTTCTTT. Encoded protein: CASSAGGGTEAFF.

This clonotype was detected many times. This CDR3 is CASRYSGLSSYEQYF. The CDR3 DNA reads TGTGCCAGCAGGTATAGCGGGCTCTCGTCCTACGAGCAGTACTTC. The J gene is TRBJ2-7, the V gene TRBV12-3 or TRBV12-4; TRBD2 matches 7 bases. Losses at the gene ends were 6 bases for V and 1 base for J; bases not matched to a gene: 9. The CDR3 length is 15 residues.